The next 5 T cell receptor beta chains were all read from a single sample in a study of blood T cell repertoires in COVID-19. Profiling relied on immunoSEQ multiplex PCR, and the TCRdb table lists in-frame clones only, not all of them. The table has roughly 80,000 clones, approximately 80% seen once; the top ten hold over 10%. Sequencing input: peripheral blood. Source of these receptors: a human donor in a cohort sampled during active COVID-19.

This clone appeared a single time. The chain couples TRBV28 to TRBJ1-5, with TRBD1 matching 8 bases. With V trimmed by 2 bases and J by 0 bases, 3 bases remained unmatched. Germline loops: CDR1 MDHEN, CDR2 SYDVKM. This CDR3 spans 16 amino acids. The chain's CDR3 is CASSLRQGNSNQPQHF. The DNA of the CDR3 is TGTGCCAGCAGTTTACGACAGGGGAATAGCAATCAGCCCCAGCATTTT.

The V gene is TRBV28, the J gene TRBJ1-6; TRBD1 is a possible D gene (5 bases). Trimming shortened V by 4 bases and J by 1 base, and 14 bases separated the two germline ends. Germline CDR1 reads MDHEN; CDR2 reads SYDVKM. This CDR3 is built from 17 residues. The CDR3 nucleotides are TGTGCCAGCAGTTCCTCCAGGGTAGGGTCCTATAATTCACCCCTCCACTTT. Its protein is CASSSSRVGSYNSPLHF.

This sequence joins TRBV6-6 and TRBJ1-2; no reliable D call. The CDR3 is made up of 14 amino acids. V was pared by 4 bases and J by 6 bases, with 15 bases between. Germline V gene data show CDR1 as MNHNY and CDR2 as SVGAGI (reference sequence). The CDR3 region is CASSSDSLGNGYTF. In DNA, the CDR3 is TGTGCCAGCAGTTCGGACTCACTAGGGAATGGCTACACCTTC.

The rearrangement uses TRBV30 and TRBJ1-3, with a tentative D call TRBD1 (5 bases). CDR1 GTSNPN and CDR2 SVGIG come from the germline V gene (reference sequence). This CDR3 region has 16 residues. V was clipped by 0 bases and J by 3 bases, with 15 bases between them. For the CDR3, the DNA is TGTGCCTGGAGTGTAAGGGCAGGGAATCTTGGAAACACCATATATTTT. Translation: CAWSVRAGNLGNTIYF.

The chain's CDR3 is CASSLSGGADTQYF. CDR3 DNA sequence: TGCGCCAGCAGCTTAAGCGGGGGGGCAGATACGCAGTATTTT. The chain links TRBV5-1 to TRBJ2-3; 10 nucleotides match TRBD2. The V gene's germline CDR1 is SGHRS and CDR2 YFSETQ. Germline trimming cut 2 bases from V and 4 bases from J; bases unmatched to any gene: 1. This CDR3 has 14 residues.